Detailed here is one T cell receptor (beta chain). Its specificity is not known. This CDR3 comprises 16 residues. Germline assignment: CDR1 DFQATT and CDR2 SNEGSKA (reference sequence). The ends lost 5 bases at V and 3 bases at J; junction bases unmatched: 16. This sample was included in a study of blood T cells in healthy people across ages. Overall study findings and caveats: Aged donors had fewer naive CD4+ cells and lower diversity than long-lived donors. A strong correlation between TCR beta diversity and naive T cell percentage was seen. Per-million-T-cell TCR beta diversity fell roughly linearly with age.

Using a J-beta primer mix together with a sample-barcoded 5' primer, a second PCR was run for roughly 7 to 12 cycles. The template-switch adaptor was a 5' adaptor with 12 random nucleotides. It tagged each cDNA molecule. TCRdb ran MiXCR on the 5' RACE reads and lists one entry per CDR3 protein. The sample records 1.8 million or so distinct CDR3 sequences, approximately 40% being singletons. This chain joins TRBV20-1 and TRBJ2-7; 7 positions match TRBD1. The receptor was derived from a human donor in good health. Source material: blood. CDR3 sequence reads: CSADSIDRESDYEQYF. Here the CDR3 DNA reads TGCAGTGCTGACAGTATAGACAGGGAATCTGACTACGAGCAGTACTTC.